Below, 5 T cell receptor beta chains from the same sample are listed, as sequenced in a study of blood T cell repertoires in COVID-19. TCRdb's table, derived via immunoSEQ multiplex PCR, lists solely in-frame clones and lacks some. The sample lists around 280,000 clones; about 85% were seen once. Sequenced input: peripheral blood. The receptors here all came from a woman aged 50 to 60 with active or convalescent COVID-19.

The chain recombines TRBV30 with TRBJ2-1; D call uncertain. Trimming cost V 5 bases and J 2 bases, with 13 bases left between them. In germline, CDR1 is GTSNPN, CDR2 SVGIG (reference sequence). This CDR3 spans 14 amino acids. DNA of the CDR3: TGTGCCTGGGGATTGGGCTCGACCTACAATGAGCAGTTCTTC. It encodes CAWGLGSTYNEQFF.

This chain uses TRBV2 with TRBJ2-1, with 10 bases that match TRBD2. V lost 3 bases to trimming and J lost 7 bases; unmatched junction nucleotides: 9. The CDR3 contains 16 residues. Germline V lookup: CDR1 SNHLY, CDR2 FYNNEI. CDR3 DNA: TGTGCCAGCAGTGACCCGGGACTAGCGCGATTTAATGAGCAGTTCTTC. It specifies CASSDPGLARFNEQFF.

The gene calls are TRBV7-3 and TRBJ2-3; the match to TRBD2 covers 8 bases. CDR1 and CDR2 from the germline V gene are SGHTA and FQGTGA. The V segment lost 5 bases and the J segment 4 bases; nucleotides outside the gene matches: 2. The CDR3 loop spans 13 amino acids. CDR3 bases: TGTGCCAGCAGCAAGACTAGCGCAGATACGCAGTATTTT. It specifies CASSKTSADTQYF. The variable domain in full, completed from reference TRBV7-3 and TRBJ2-3, reads GAGVSQTPSNKVTEKGKYVELRCDPISGHTALYWYRQSLGQGPEFLIYFQGTGAADDSGLPNDRFFAVRPEGSVSTLKIQRTERGDSAVYLCASSKTSADTQYFGPGTRLTVL.

The chain is built from TRBV14 and TRBJ2-2, with 11 nucleotides matching TRBD2. The CDR3 runs 21 residues. With 2 bases clipped from V and 0 bases from J, the junction kept 14 bases outside the gene matches. The germline V gene has CDR1 SGHDN and CDR2 FVKESK. CDR3 in DNA: TGTGCCAGCAGCCAAAGCAGGAAGGGGACTAGCGGCCTTGCGAACACCGGGGAGCTGTTTTTT. Protein product: CASSQSRKGTSGLANTGELFF.

The chain recombines TRBV28 with TRBJ2-2; 10 positions agree with TRBD2. Germline V gene data show CDR1 as MDHEN and CDR2 as SYDVKM. V lost 3 bases to trimming and J lost 9 bases; unmatched junction nucleotides: 7. There are 15 residues in the CDR3. Here the CDR3 reads CASSFTSGMGRELFF. The DNA for the CDR3 is TGTGCCAGCAGTTTTACTAGCGGGATGGGTAGGGAGCTGTTTTTT.